This TCR beta chain is from a study of CXCR3-negative and CXCR3-positive naive CD8 T cells. In the study overall: Sequencing gave 120 million to 150 million TRB reads overall, about 1.5 +/- 0.3 million per library. Study-level points and caveats: TRB CDR3s were more hydrophobic in CXCR3-positive than in CXCR3-negative naive cells. Similar TRBV-TRBJ gene usage was seen in naive CXCR3-negative and CXCR3-positive cells, but not in memory cells.

The libraries of TRB cDNA were constructed through 5' RACE using UMI labels. TCRdb reprocessed the 5' RACE reads; each CDR3 protein has one entry and no DNA is given. This sample's table reports 100,000 to 150,000 distinct CDR3 sequences. Concerning this clonotype: Its antigen is still unknown.

Investigators sorted each CD8+ T cell subset in triplicate, taking around 330,000 cells each time. The CDR3 contains 15 residues. CDR1 is LNHNV and CDR2 is YYDKDF in the germline V gene (reference sequence). The receptor was derived from a human donor in good health. Some clones in this sample may be carry-over from other donors' samples. Specimen: naive CXCR3- CD8+ T cells from blood. Subset of the sample: CD45RO-CCR7+CD27+CD95- naive CD8+ T cells lacking CXCR3 (TNR3-). The J gene is TRBJ2-1, the V gene TRBV15; TCRdb's D call, TRBD1, is unchecked because there is no DNA. CDR3 sequence reads: CATSPQGVLFNEQFF.